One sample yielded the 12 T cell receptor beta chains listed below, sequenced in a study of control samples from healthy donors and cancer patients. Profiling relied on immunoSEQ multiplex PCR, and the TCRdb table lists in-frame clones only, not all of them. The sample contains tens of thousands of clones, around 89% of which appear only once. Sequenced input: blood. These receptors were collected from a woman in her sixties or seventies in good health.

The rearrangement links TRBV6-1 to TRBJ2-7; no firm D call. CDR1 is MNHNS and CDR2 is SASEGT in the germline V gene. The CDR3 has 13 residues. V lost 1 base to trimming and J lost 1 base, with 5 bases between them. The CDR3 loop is CASSEVWSYEQYF. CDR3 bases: TGTGCCAGCAGTGAAGTCTGGTCCTACGAGCAGTACTTC.

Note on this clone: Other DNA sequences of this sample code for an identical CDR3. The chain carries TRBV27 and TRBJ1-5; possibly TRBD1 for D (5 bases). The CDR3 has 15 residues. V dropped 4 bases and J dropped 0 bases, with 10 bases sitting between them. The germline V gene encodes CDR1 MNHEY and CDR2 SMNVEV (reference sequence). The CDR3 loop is CASSSGTDSNQPQHF. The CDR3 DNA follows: TGTGCCAGCAGTTCTGGGACGGATAGCAATCAGCCCCAGCATTTT.

CDR3: CASSQTSGGEFNEQFF. The CDR3, as DNA: TGTGCCAGCAGCCAGACTAGCGGGGGGGAATTCAATGAGCAGTTCTTC. The chain employs TRBV5-4 and TRBJ2-1; 14 nucleotides line up with TRBD2. This CDR3 comprises 16 residues. The trim removed 4 bases at V and 6 bases at J, leaving 6 bases unmatched. Germline-derived CDR1 and CDR2 are SGHNT and YYREEE (reference sequence).

This chain's CDR3 is CASSPQVTDTQYF. CDR3 DNA sequence: TGTGCCAGCAGCCCACAGGTCACAGATACGCAGTATTTT. The chain couples TRBV9 to TRBJ2-3, with D possibly being TRBD1 (5 bases). CDR3 length: 13 amino acids. The germline gives CDR1 SGDLS, CDR2 YYNGEE. Trimming removed 4 bases at V and 2 bases at J, with 8 bases between. Filled out from reference TRBV9 and TRBJ2-3, the complete variable domain reads DSGVTQTPKHLITATGQRVTLRCSPRSGDLSVYWYQQSLDQGLQFLIQYYNGEERAKGNILERFSAQQFPDLHSELNLSSLELGDSALYFCASSPQVTDTQYFGPGTRLTVL.

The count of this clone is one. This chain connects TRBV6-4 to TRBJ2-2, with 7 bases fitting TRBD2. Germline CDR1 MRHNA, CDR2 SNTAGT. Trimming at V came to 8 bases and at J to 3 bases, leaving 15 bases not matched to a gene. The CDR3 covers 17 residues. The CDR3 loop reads CASSPAAGAADTGELFF. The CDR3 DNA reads TGTGCCAGCTCTCCTGCCGCGGGAGCCGCGGACACCGGGGAGCTGTTTTTT.

For the CDR3, the DNA is TGCGCCAGCAGCCAAGTACTCCAGGACACTGAAGCTTTCTTT. Translating gives CASSQVLQDTEAFF. This chain joins TRBV4-1 and TRBJ1-1, with D unclear. This CDR3 has 14 amino acids. V was pared by 1 base and J by 3 bases, with 9 bases between. Germline values: CDR1 MGHRA, CDR2 YSYEKL.

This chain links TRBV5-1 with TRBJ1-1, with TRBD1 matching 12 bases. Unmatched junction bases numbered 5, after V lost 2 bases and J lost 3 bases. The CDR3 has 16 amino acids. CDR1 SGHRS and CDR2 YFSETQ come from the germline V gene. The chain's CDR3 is CASSLPGQGAHTEAFF. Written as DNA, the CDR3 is TGCGCCAGCAGCTTACCGGGACAGGGGGCGCACACTGAAGCTTTCTTT. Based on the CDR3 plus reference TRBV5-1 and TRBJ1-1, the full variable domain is KAGVTQTPRYLIKTRGQQVTLSCSPISGHRSVSWYQQTPGQGLQFLFEYFSETQRNKGNFPGRFSGRQFSNSRSEMNVSTLELGDSALYLCASSLPGQGAHTEAFFGQGTRLTVV.

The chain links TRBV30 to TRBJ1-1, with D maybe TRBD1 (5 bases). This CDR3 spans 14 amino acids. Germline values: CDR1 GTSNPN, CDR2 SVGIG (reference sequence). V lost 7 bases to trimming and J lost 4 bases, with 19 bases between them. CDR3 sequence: CASRPGRGGTEAFF. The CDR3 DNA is TGTGCCTCCAGGCCGGGCCGTGGGGGCACTGAAGCTTTCTTT.

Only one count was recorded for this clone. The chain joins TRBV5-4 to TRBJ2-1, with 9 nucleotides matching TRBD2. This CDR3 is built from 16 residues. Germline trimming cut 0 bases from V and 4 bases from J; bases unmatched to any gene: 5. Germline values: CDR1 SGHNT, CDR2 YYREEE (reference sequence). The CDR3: CASSLGVAGVYNEQFF. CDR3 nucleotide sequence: TGTGCCAGCAGCTTGGGGGTAGCGGGAGTTTACAATGAGCAGTTCTTC.

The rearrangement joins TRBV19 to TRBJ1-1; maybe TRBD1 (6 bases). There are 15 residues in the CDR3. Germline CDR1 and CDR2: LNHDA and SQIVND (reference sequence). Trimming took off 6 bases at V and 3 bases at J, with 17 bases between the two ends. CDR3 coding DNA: TGTGCCAGTAGGGAAGGAACAGGGAGGGACACTGAAGCTTTCTTT. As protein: CASREGTGRDTEAFF.

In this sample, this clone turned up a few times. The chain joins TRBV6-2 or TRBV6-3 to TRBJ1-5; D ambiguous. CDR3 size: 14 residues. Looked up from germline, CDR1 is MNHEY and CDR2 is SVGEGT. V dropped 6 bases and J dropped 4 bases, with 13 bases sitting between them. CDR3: CASSKDTENQPQHF. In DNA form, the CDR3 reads TGTGCCAGCAGCAAAGACACAGAGAATCAGCCCCAGCATTTT.

The CDR3 coding sequence is TGTGCCAGCAGCCCATGGGCTGCTGGAAACACCATATATTTT. Encoded protein: CASSPWAAGNTIYF. The gene calls are TRBV7-2 and TRBJ1-3; D is unclear. Per germline, CDR1 SGHTA and CDR2 FQGNSA. V lost 5 bases, J lost 2 bases, and 10 bases lay in between. This CDR3 spans 14 amino acids.